The 3 T cell receptor beta chains listed next were all sequenced from one sample in a study of T cells after yellow fever vaccination. Using its own MiXCR run on the 5' RACE reads, TCRdb lists one record per CDR3 protein. The sample yields hundreds of thousands of distinct CDR3 sequences, roughly 9% seen once. The sequencing used CD4+ T cells sorted from PBMCs, collected 5 days after the yellow fever booster vaccination. The receptors derive from a man between 18 and 29 years old who received the YFV17D yellow fever vaccine.

This clonotype was detected ten times or more. The V and J genes are TRBV18 and TRBJ1-1; 9 bases map to TRBD1. V lost 3 bases and J lost 1; bases outside the gene matches: 3. From germline, CDR1 is KGHSH and CDR2 LQKENI. The CDR3 sequence is 15 residues long. The CDR3 here is CASSPWTGANTEAFF. Written as DNA, the CDR3 is TGTGCCAGCTCACCGTGGACAGGGGCGAACACTGAAGCTTTCTTT.

The V and J genes are TRBV7-9 and TRBJ1-2; a possible D gene is TRBD1 (6 bases). CDR1 and CDR2 from the germline V gene are SEHNR and FQNEAQ (reference sequence). V lost 9 bases and J lost 0, with 11 bases in between. This CDR3 contains 13 residues. The CDR3 DNA is TGTGCCAGTAGAGACAGGACTAACTATGGCTACACCTTC. Its protein is CASRDRTNYGYTF.

This clonotype is a singleton in its sample. The V and J genes are TRBV29-1 and TRBJ2-5; D may be TRBD1 (6 bases). Germline V gene lookup returns CDR1 SQVTM and CDR2 ANQGSEA. This CDR3 has 16 amino acids. Trimming left V 2 bases short and J 1 base short, with 17 bases between. Written as DNA, the CDR3 is TGCAGCGTTGAACCCTCCGGACAGAACCCCCAAGAGACCCAGTACTTC. This codes for CSVEPSGQNPQETQYF.